The clone carrying this T cell receptor beta chain was observed a few times. A much larger clone is a single base away; this may be a read error. The CDR3 totals 11 residues. Germline CDR1 and CDR2: MDHEN and SYDVKM. The sample is drawn from a study of T cells in Graves' hyperthyroidism and ophthalmopathy. TCR beta CDR3 sequences were amplified from RNA transcripts. In the first-round RT-PCR of the TCR CDR3, the HTBI primer set was used. TCRdb reanalysed the multiplex PCR reads using MiXCR and keeps one entry per CDR3 protein. The data hold some 720,000 distinct CDR3 sequences, with around 17% observed a single time. PBMCs stemmed from less than 13 ml fresh peripheral blood.

Material for sequencing was blood. The TCR comes from a man between 18 and 29 years old with Graves' hyperthyroidism. This chain joins TRBV28 and TRBJ2-7; D unclear. The CDR3 DNA is TGTGCCAGCAACAGCAACTACGAGCAGGACTTC. It specifies CASNSNYEQDF.